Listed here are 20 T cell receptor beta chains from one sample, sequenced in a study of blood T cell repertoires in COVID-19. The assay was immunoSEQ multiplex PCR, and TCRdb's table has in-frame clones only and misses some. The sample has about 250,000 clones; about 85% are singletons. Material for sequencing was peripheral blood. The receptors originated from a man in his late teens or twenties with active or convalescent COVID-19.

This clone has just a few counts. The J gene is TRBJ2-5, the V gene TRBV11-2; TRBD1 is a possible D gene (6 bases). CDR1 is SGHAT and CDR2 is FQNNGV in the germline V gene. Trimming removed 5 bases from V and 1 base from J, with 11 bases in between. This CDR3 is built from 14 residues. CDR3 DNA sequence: TGTGCCAGCAGCATGACAGGCGTCCAAGAGACCCAGTACTTC. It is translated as CASSMTGVQETQYF. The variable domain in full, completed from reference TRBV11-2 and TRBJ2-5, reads EAGVAQSPRYKIIEKRQSVAFWCNPISGHATLYWYQQILGQGPKLLIQFQNNGVVDDSQLPKDRFSAERLKGVDSTLKIQPAKLEDSAVYLCASSMTGVQETQYFGPGTRLLVL.

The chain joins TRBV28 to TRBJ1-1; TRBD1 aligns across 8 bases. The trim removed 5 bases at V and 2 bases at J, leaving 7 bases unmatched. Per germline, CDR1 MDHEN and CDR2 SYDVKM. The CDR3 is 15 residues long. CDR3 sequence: CASSIGDRLNTEAFF. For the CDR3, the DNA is TGTGCCAGCAGTATCGGGGACAGGTTAAACACTGAAGCTTTCTTT. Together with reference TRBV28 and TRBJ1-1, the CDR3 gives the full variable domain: DVKVTQSSRYLVKRTGEKVFLECVQDMDHENMFWYRQDPGLGLRLIYFSYDVKMKEKGDIPEGYSVSREKKERFSLILESASTNQTSMYLCASSIGDRLNTEAFFGQGTRLTVV.

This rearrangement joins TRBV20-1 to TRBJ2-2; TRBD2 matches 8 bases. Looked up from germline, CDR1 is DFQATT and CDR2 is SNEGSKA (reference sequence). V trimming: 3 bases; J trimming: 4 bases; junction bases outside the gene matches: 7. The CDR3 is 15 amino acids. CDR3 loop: CSASRLAGATGELFF. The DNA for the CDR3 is TGCAGTGCTAGTCGGCTAGCGGGCGCCACCGGGGAGCTGTTTTTT.

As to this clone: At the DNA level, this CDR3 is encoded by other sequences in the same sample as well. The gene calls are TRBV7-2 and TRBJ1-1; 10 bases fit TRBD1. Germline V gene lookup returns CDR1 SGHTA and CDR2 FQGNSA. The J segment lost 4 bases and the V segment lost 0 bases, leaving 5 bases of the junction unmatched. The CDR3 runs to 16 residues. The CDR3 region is CASSLARQGAGTEAFF. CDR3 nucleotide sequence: TGTGCCAGCAGCTTAGCCAGACAGGGGGCCGGCACTGAAGCTTTCTTT.

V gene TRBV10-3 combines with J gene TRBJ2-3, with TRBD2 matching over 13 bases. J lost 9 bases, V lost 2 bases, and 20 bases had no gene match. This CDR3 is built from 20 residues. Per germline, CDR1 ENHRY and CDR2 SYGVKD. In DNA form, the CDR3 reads TGTGCCATCAGTGAGACTAGCGGGGGGGTACTAAACGCACAGATAGGGACGCAGTATTTT. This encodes CAISETSGGVLNAQIGTQYF.

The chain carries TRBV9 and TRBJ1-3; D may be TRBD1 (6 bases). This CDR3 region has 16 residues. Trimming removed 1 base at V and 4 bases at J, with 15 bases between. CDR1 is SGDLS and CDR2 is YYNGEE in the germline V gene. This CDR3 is CASSVTADSAGNTIYF. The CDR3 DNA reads TGTGCCAGCAGCGTAACGGCGGACAGTGCAGGAAACACCATATATTTT.

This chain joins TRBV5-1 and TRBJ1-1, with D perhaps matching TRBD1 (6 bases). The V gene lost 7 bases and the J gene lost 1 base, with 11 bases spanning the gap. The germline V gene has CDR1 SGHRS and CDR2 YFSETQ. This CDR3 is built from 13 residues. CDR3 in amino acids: CASCRQENTEAFF. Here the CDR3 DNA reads TGCGCCAGCTGTAGACAGGAGAACACTGAAGCTTTCTTT.

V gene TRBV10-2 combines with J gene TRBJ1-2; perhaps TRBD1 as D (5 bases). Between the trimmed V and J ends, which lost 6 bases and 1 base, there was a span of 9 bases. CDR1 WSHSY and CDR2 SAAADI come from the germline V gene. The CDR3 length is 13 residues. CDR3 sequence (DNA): TGCGCCAGCAGCAGGGCCCTTAACTATGGCTACACCTTC. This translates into CASSRALNYGYTF.

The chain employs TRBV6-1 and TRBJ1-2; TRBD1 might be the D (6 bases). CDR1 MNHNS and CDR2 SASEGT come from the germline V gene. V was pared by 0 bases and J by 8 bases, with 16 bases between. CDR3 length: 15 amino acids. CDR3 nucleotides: TGTGCCAGCAGTGAAGCGGCGGGGGCGTGGGAGGGCTACACCTTC. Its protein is CASSEAAGAWEGYTF.

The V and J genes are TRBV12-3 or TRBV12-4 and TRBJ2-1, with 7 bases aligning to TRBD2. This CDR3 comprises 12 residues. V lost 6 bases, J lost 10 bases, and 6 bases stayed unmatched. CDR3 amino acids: CASRGAGREQFF. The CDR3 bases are TGTGCCAGCAGGGGAGCGGGGAGGGAGCAGTTCTTC.

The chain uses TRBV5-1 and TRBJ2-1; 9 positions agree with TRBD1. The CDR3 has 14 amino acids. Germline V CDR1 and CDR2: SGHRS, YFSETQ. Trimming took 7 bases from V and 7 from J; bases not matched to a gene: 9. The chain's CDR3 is CASSGTGIRNEQFF. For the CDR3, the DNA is TGCGCCAGCTCCGGGACAGGGATACGGAATGAGCAGTTCTTC.

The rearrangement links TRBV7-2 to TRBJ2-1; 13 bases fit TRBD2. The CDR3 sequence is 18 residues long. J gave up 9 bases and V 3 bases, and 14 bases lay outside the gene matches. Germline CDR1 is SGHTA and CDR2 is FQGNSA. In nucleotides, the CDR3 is TGTGCCAGCAGCTTCGGGACTAGCGGGACCTACCTAGAGAGTGAGCAGTTCTTC. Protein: CASSFGTSGTYLESEQFF.

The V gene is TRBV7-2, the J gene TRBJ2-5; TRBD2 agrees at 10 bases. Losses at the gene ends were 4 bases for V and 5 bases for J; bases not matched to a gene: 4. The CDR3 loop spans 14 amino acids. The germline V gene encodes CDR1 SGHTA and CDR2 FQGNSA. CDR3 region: CASSSAGGPETQYF. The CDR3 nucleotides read TGTGCCAGCAGCTCAGCGGGAGGGCCGGAGACCCAGTACTTC.

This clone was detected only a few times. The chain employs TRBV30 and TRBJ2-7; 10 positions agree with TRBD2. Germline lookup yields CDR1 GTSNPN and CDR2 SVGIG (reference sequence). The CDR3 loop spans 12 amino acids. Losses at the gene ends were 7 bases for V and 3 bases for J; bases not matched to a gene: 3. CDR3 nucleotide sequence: TGTGCCTTTTCTAGCGGGGGCTACGAGCAGTACTTC. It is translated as CAFSSGGYEQYF.

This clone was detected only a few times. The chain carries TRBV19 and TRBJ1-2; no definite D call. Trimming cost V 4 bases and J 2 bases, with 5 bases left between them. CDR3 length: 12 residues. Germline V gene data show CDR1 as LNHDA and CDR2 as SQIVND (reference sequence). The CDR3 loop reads CASSTLNYGYTF. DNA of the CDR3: TGTGCCAGTAGTACCCTAAACTATGGCTACACCTTC.

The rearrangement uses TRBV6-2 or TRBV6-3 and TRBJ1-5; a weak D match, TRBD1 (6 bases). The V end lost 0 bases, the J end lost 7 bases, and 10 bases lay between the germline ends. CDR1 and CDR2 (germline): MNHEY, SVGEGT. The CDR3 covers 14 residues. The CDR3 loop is CASSYSVRGQPQHF. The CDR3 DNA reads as TGTGCCAGCAGTTACTCGGTCAGGGGCCAGCCCCAGCATTTT.

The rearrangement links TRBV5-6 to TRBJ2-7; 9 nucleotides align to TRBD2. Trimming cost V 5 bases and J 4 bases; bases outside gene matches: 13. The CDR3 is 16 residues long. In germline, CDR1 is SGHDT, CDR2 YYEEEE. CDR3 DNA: TGTGCCAGCAGTTTGCCGGGACTAGCCGGTGGTTACGAGCAGTACTTC. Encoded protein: CASSLPGLAGGYEQYF.

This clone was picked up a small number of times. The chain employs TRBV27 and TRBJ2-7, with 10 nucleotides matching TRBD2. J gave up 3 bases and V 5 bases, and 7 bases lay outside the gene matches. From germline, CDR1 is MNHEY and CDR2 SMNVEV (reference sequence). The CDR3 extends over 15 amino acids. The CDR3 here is CASSPIASGSYEQYF. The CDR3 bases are TGTGCCAGCAGTCCCATTGCTAGCGGGAGCTACGAGCAGTACTTC.

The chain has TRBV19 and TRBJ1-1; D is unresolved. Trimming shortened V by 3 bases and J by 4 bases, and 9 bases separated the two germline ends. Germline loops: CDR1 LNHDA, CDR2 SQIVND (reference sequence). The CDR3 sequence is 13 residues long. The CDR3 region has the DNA TGTGCCAGTAGTATCTTGGAGGGCACTGAAGCTTTCTTT. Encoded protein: CASSILEGTEAFF.

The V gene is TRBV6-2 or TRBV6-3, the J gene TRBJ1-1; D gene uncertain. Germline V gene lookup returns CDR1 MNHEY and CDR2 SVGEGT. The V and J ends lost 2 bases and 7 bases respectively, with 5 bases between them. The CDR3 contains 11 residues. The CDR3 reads CASSYVLEAFF. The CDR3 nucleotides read TGTGCCAGCAGTTACGTCCTTGAAGCTTTCTTT.